The 28 T cell receptor beta chains listed next were all sequenced from one sample in a study of CD8+ T cells in alopecia areata. Isolated RNA was reverse transcribed into cDNA used as the sequencing template. The data were produced by immunoSEQ multiplex PCR, yet TCRdb's version contains in-frame clones alone and is incomplete. There are about 120,000 clones in the sample; less than 75% occur only once, and around 30% lies in the top ten. Treatment noted: oral pan-JAK inhibitor, 5-10 mg twice daily. The sample here was CD8+ T cells sorted from blood, taken at week 4, from a patient treated with tofacitinib. These receptor sequences come from a human donor with alopecia areata.

The chain combines TRBV30 with TRBJ2-1, with 9 nucleotides matching TRBD1. The J segment lost 3 bases and the V segment lost 0 bases, leaving 21 bases of the junction unmatched. Germline V CDR1 and CDR2: GTSNPN, SVGIG (reference sequence). This CDR3 region has 21 residues. The CDR3 region is CAWSVLVTGGVSPAIYNEQFF. The CDR3 DNA sequence: TGTGCCTGGAGTGTACTGGTAACAGGGGGCGTCTCCCCCGCAATCTACAATGAGCAGTTCTTC.

The genes are TRBV7-2 and TRBJ2-1; D remains unclear. Germline V gene sequence: CDR1 SGHTA, CDR2 FQGNSA. Trimming shortened V by 4 bases and J by 5 bases, and 15 bases separated the two germline ends. The CDR3 spans 15 residues. The CDR3 here is CASSSSSSGDNEQFF. In nucleotides, the CDR3 is TGTGCCAGCAGCTCTTCGAGTTCCGGAGACAATGAGCAGTTCTTC.

V is TRBV27 and J is TRBJ2-7; 7 nucleotides line up with TRBD2. V dropped 2 bases and J dropped 6; count of bases not matched to a gene: 10. Germline V lookup: CDR1 MNHEY, CDR2 SMNVEV (reference sequence). The CDR3 is made up of 15 amino acids. The chain's CDR3 is CASSLAGDGWAEQYF. The CDR3 bases are TGTGCCAGCAGTTTAGCGGGGGACGGTTGGGCCGAGCAGTACTTC.

The chain couples TRBV27 to TRBJ2-5; D unclear. Germline V lookup: CDR1 MNHEY, CDR2 SMNVEV (reference sequence). V was shortened by 5 bases and J by 2 bases, with 12 bases between the two germline ends. This CDR3 is 14 amino acids long. In DNA, the CDR3 is TGTGCCAGCAGTCCCCCGGACGAACAAGAGACCCAGTACTTC. Protein product: CASSPPDEQETQYF.

Here the CDR3 DNA reads TGCAGCGTTGTTATCTGGTCCGGAGTCTTATCTGGGGCCAACGTCCTGACTTTC. Its translation is CSVVIWSGVLSGANVLTF. This sequence joins TRBV29-1 and TRBJ2-6; D is undetermined. In germline, CDR1 is SQVTM, CDR2 ANQGSEA. This CDR3 contains 18 residues. V lost 4 bases to trimming and J lost 1 base, with 20 bases between them.

The chain employs TRBV30 and TRBJ2-3; D gene uncertain. The germline V and J ends were trimmed by 0 bases and 1 base, with 8 bases remaining between them. The CDR3 has 14 amino acids. Per the germline V gene, CDR1 is GTSNPN and CDR2 is SVGIG (reference sequence). The CDR3 loop reads CAWSVLDGTDTQYF. DNA of the CDR3: TGTGCCTGGAGTGTTTTGGACGGCACAGATACGCAGTATTTT.

This chain links TRBV29-1 with TRBJ1-1; the D is unclear. CDR3 length: 10 residues. Germline-derived CDR1 and CDR2 are SQVTM and ANQGSEA. V was pared by 8 bases and J by 3 bases, with 7 bases between. The chain's CDR3 is CSSFDTEAFF. Here the CDR3 DNA reads TGCAGCTCATTCGACACTGAAGCTTTCTTT.

This chain joins TRBV5-6 and TRBJ1-5, with unresolved D. This CDR3 comprises 14 residues. Trimming removed 2 bases from V and 0 bases from J, with 6 bases in between. Germline CDR1 SGHDT, CDR2 YYEEEE. In nucleotides, the CDR3 is TGTGCCAGCAGCTTCGGATATAGCAATCAGCCCCAGCATTTT. It yields the protein CASSFGYSNQPQHF.

This clone has more than one count but fewer than ten. The chain uses TRBV2 and TRBJ2-1, with TRBD2 identical over 8 bases. This CDR3 has 16 residues. V lost 5 bases and J lost 6; bases outside the gene matches: 12. Looked up from germline, CDR1 is SNHLY and CDR2 is FYNNEI. CDR3 protein: CASSSLERGFVNEQFF. Here the CDR3 DNA reads TGTGCCAGCAGTTCCCTTGAGCGGGGGTTTGTCAATGAGCAGTTCTTC.

The chain carries TRBV28 and TRBJ2-2, with TRBD1 matching over 7 bases. With V trimmed by 6 bases and J by 5 bases, 12 bases remained unmatched. Germline CDR1 is MDHEN and CDR2 is SYDVKM. The CDR3 contains 16 residues. The chain's CDR3 is CASSPRRQGWTGELFF. The CDR3 coding sequence is TGTGCCAGCAGCCCACGTAGACAGGGTTGGACCGGGGAGCTGTTTTTT.

This chain links TRBV4-1 with TRBJ1-1; unclear D gene. Deletions cut 1 base from V and 4 bases from J, with 7 bases between. The CDR3 covers 13 residues. The germline CDR1 and CDR2 sequences are MGHRA and YSYEKL. Here the CDR3 reads CASSQGSGTEAFF. In DNA form, the CDR3 reads TGCGCCAGCAGCCAAGGTTCCGGCACTGAAGCTTTCTTT.

The chain recombines TRBV7-9 with TRBJ1-1; D ambiguous. This CDR3 has 11 amino acids. Germline CDR1 SEHNR, CDR2 FQNEAQ (reference sequence). Trimming stripped 3 bases from V and 8 bases from J, with 7 bases between. CDR3 sequence reads: CASSLGREAFF. The CDR3 DNA follows: TGTGCCAGCAGCTTGGGGAGAGAAGCTTTCTTT.

The chain has TRBV30 and TRBJ2-5, with 7 bases that match TRBD1. This CDR3 spans 13 amino acids. The V segment lost 4 bases and the J segment 5 bases; nucleotides outside the gene matches: 7. Germline V CDR1 and CDR2: GTSNPN, SVGIG (reference sequence). The CDR3 sequence is CAWTGTVRETQYF. The CDR3 nucleotides are TGTGCCTGGACGGGGACAGTCCGGGAGACCCAGTACTTC.

V and J are TRBV29-1 and TRBJ1-2; D ambiguous. V shed 3 bases and J shed 5 bases, with 13 bases lying between them. The CDR3 is made up of 13 amino acids. CDR1 is SQVTM, CDR2 ANQGSEA, per germline. CDR3 residues: CSVDLGYGYGYTF. The CDR3 nucleotides are TGCAGCGTTGACTTGGGATACGGATATGGCTACACCTTC.

The V gene is TRBV9, the J gene TRBJ2-5; 10 bases line up with TRBD1. Germline CDR1 reads SGDLS; CDR2 reads YYNGEE. CDR3 length: 15 amino acids. V trimming: 7 bases; J trimming: 4 bases; junction bases outside the gene matches: 10. In DNA, the CDR3 is TGTGCCAGCGTCTCCGGGACAGGGGATGCAGAGACCCAGTACTTC. This gives the protein CASVSGTGDAETQYF.

The V and J genes are TRBV2 and TRBJ1-3; 7 bases are a match to TRBD1. V lost 7 bases and J lost 9; bases outside the gene matches: 12. This CDR3 comprises 14 residues. Germline V CDR1 and CDR2: SNHLY, FYNNEI. CDR3 nucleotide sequence: TGTGCCAGCACCCCGGGGGACAGTACCGGCACCATATATTTT. Translation gives CASTPGDSTGTIYF.

The chain uses TRBV4-2 and TRBJ2-3; no clear D gene. Trimming left V 0 bases short and J 2 bases short, with 15 bases between. Germline V lookup: CDR1 LGHNA, CDR2 YNFKEQ. This CDR3 region has 17 residues. The CDR3 coding sequence is TGTGCCAGCAGCCAAGATACGTCCAGGAAATACACAGATACGCAGTATTTT. Its protein product is CASSQDTSRKYTDTQYF.

J is TRBJ2-7 and V is TRBV29-1; 7 bases map to TRBD1. Germline loops: CDR1 SQVTM, CDR2 ANQGSEA. The CDR3 runs 14 residues. V was clipped by 5 bases and J by 2 bases; unmatched bases: 9. CDR3 sequence (DNA): TGCAGCGTTTTCTGGTGGGGACAGACCTACGAGCAGTACTTC. This sequence encodes CSVFWWGQTYEQYF.

J is TRBJ2-1 and V is TRBV28, with 7 bases that match TRBD1. CDR1 is MDHEN, CDR2 SYDVKM, per germline. This CDR3 has 14 residues. With 2 bases clipped from V and 8 bases from J, the junction kept 6 bases outside the gene matches. The CDR3 sequence is CASSLMTGNHEQFF. Written as DNA, the CDR3 is TGTGCCAGCAGTTTAATGACAGGGAACCATGAGCAGTTCTTC.

This clone has just a few counts. The rearrangement joins TRBV11-2 to TRBJ1-4; D not certain. With 5 bases removed from V and 7 bases from J, the gap between germline ends came to 8 bases. From germline, CDR1 is SGHAT and CDR2 FQNNGV. The CDR3 runs to 12 residues. The CDR3 spells CASSADVEKLFF. The CDR3 coding sequence is TGTGCCAGCAGCGCGGACGTTGAAAAACTGTTTTTT.

This clone was counted between two and nine times. This CDR3 is also generated by other DNA sequences in the sample. This rearrangement joins TRBV30 to TRBJ2-2; D unresolved. The CDR3 is 12 amino acids. Trimming pared 0 bases from V and 6 bases from J, leaving 5 bases between. Germline-derived CDR1 and CDR2 are GTSNPN and SVGIG (reference sequence). As DNA, the CDR3 is TGTGCCTGGAGTGTAGGAGCCGGGGAGCTGTTTTTT. Translating gives CAWSVGAGELFF.

V gene TRBV29-1 combines with J gene TRBJ2-2; no definite D call. CDR1 is SQVTM, CDR2 ANQGSEA, per germline. Trimming cost V 0 bases and J 6 bases, with 5 bases left between them. This CDR3 contains 12 residues. The CDR3: CSVEDHAGELFF. The CDR3 nucleotides read TGCAGCGTTGAAGATCACGCCGGGGAGCTGTTTTTT.

The chain joins TRBV27 to TRBJ2-5, with D perhaps matching TRBD1 (6 bases). The CDR3 runs to 14 residues. Trimming pared 5 bases from V and 5 bases from J, leaving 15 bases between. CDR1 is MNHEY, CDR2 SMNVEV, per germline (reference sequence). CDR3 in amino acids: CASSKQGRGETQYF. As DNA, the CDR3 is TGTGCCAGCAGTAAACAGGGTCGTGGGGAGACCCAGTACTTC.

The chain combines TRBV15 with TRBJ2-1, with TRBD2 identical over 8 bases. CDR1 is LNHNV and CDR2 is YYDKDF in the germline V gene (reference sequence). J gave up 3 bases and V 5 bases, and 3 bases lay outside the gene matches. The CDR3 spans 14 residues. The CDR3 reads CATSGGGHYNEQFF. CDR3 nucleotide sequence: TGTGCCACCAGCGGCGGGGGGCACTACAATGAGCAGTTCTTC.

This clone was found a few times. This rearrangement joins TRBV9 to TRBJ2-3; TRBD2 agrees at 11 bases. The CDR3 runs to 19 residues. V lost 2 bases, J lost 1 base, and 12 bases stayed unmatched. Germline assignment: CDR1 SGDLS and CDR2 YYNGEE. Written as DNA, the CDR3 is TGTGCCAGCAGCGTGTCCTCGACTAGCGGGGCTACTCGCACAGATACGCAGTATTTT. Its translation: CASSVSSTSGATRTDTQYF.

This clone appeared once. The chain has TRBV29-1 and TRBJ1-3, with D possibly TRBD1 on 5 matching bases. Germline V gene data show CDR1 as SQVTM and CDR2 as ANQGSEA. This CDR3 comprises 13 residues. With 2 bases removed from V and 0 bases from J, the gap between germline ends came to 5 bases. The CDR3 loop reads CSVETGSGNTIYF. As DNA, the CDR3 is TGCAGCGTTGAAACAGGCTCTGGAAACACCATATATTTT.

The chain is built from TRBV30 and TRBJ1-2, with D unresolved. The germline CDR1 and CDR2 sequences are GTSNPN and SVGIG (reference sequence). This CDR3 has 15 amino acids. V was pared by 0 bases and J by 6 bases, with 17 bases between. CDR3 region: CAWSVGPVDIDGYTF. The DNA for the CDR3 is TGTGCCTGGAGTGTTGGGCCCGTCGATATAGATGGCTACACCTTC.

This CDR3 is CSAWTSKETQYF. The DNA for the CDR3 is TGCAGCGCGTGGACTAGCAAGGAGACCCAGTACTTC. The chain uses TRBV29-1 and TRBJ2-5; TRBD2 matches at 8 bases. V trimming: 7 bases; J trimming: 5 bases; junction bases outside the gene matches: 6. This CDR3 contains 12 residues. Germline V lookup: CDR1 SQVTM, CDR2 ANQGSEA. The full variable domain, in which reference TRBV29-1 and TRBJ2-5 provide the parts outside the CDR3, is SAVISQKPSRDICQRGTSLTIQCQVDSQVTMMFWYRQQPGQSLTLIATANQGSEATYESGFVIDKFPISRPNLTFSTLTVSNMSPEDSSIYLCSAWTSKETQYFGPGTRLLVL.